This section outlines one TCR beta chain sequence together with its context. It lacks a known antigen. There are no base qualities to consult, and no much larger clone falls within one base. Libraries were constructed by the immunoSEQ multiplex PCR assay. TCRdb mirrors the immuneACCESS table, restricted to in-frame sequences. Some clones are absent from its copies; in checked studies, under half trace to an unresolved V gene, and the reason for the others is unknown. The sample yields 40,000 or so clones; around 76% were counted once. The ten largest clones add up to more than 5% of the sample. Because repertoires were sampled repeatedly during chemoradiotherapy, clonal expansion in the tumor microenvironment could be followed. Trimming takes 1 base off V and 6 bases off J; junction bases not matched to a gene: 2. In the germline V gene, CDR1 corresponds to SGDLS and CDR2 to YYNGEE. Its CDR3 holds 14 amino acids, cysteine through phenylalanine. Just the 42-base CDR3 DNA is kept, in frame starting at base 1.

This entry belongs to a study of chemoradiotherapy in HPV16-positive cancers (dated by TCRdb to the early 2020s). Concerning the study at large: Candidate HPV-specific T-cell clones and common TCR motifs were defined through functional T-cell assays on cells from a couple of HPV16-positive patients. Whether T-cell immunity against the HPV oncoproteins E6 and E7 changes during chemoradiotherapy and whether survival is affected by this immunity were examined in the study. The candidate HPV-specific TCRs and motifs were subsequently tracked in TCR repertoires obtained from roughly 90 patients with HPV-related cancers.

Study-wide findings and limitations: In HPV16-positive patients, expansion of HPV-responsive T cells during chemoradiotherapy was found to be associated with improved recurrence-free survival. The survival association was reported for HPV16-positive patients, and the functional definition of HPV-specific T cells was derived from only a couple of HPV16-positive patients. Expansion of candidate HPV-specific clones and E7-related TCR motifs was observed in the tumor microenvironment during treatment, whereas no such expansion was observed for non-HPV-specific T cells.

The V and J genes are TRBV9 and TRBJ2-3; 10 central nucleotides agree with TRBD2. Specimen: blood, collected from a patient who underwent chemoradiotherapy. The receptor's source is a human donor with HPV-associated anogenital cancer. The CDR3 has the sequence CASSVRLAGDTQYF. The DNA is TGTGCCAGCAGCGTACGACTAGCGGGCGATACGCAGTATTTT.